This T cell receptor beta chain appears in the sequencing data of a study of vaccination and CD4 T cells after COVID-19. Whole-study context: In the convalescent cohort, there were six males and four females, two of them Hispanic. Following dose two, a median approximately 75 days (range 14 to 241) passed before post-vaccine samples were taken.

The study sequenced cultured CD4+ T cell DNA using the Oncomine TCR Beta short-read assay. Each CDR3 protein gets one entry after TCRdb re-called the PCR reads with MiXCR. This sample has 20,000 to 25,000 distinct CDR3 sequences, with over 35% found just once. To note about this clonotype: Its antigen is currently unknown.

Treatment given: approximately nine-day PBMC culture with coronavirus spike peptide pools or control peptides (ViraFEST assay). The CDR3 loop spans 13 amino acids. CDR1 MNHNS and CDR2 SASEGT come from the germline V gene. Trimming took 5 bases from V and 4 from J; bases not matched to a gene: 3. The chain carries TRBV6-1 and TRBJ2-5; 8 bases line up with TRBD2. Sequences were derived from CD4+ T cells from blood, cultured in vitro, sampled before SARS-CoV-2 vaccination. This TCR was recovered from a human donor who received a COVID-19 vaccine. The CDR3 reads CASSLSGGETQYF. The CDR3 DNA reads TGTGCCAGCAGTCTCAGCGGGGGAGAGACCCAGTACTTC.